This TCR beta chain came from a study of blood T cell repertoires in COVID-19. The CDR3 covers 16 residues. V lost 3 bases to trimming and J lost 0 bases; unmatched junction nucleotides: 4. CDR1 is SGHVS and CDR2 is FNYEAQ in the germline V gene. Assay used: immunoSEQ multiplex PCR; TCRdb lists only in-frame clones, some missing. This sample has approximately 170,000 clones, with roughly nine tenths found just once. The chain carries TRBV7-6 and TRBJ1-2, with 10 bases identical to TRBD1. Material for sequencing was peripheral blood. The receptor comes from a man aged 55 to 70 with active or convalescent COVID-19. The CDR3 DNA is TGTGCCAGCAGCTTGACAGGGGGCCGGACTAACTATGGCTACACCTTC. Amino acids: CASSLTGGRTNYGYTF.